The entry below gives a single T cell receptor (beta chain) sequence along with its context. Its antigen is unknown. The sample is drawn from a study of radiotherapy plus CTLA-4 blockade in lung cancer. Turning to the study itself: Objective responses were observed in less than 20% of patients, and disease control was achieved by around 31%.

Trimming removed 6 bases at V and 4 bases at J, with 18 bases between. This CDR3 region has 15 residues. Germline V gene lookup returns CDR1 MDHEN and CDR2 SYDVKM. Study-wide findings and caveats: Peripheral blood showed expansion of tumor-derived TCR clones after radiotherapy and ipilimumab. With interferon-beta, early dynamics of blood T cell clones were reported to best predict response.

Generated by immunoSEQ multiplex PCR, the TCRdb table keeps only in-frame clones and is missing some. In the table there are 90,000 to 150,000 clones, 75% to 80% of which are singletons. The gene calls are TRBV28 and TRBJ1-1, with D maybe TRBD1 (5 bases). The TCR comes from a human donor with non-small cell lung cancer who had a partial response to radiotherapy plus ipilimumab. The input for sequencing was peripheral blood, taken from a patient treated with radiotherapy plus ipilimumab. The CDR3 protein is CASSRAGTRSTEAFF. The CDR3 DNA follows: TGTGCCAGCAGCCGGGCAGGGACTCGGTCCACTGAAGCTTTCTTT.